This entry lists 6 T cell receptor beta chains sequenced from one sample in a study of blood T cell repertoires in COVID-19. Assay used: immunoSEQ multiplex PCR; TCRdb lists only in-frame clones, some missing. Of around 160,000 clones in the sample, over 75% were seen once. Sequencing was performed on peripheral blood. Receptors originate from a man aged 18 to 35 with COVID-19, enrolled during active disease.

The CDR3 region is CASSPSRRGGAFF. The CDR3 nucleotides read TGTGCCAGCAGCCCTAGTCGTCGCGGTGGAGCTTTCTTT. J is TRBJ1-1 and V is TRBV27, with D unresolved. The V gene's germline CDR1 is MNHEY and CDR2 SMNVEV (reference sequence). Trimming shortened V by 6 bases and J by 10 bases, and 18 bases separated the two germline ends. The length of the CDR3 is 13 residues.

V and J are TRBV18 and TRBJ2-5; D is perhaps TRBD1 (7 bases). The length of the CDR3 is 15 residues. The germline V and J ends were trimmed by 3 bases and 3 bases, with 14 bases remaining between them. CDR1 is KGHSH and CDR2 is LQKENI in the germline V gene. The CDR3 loop reads CASSPYGGGEETQYF. The CDR3 nucleotides are TGTGCCAGCTCACCTTATGGAGGGGGCGAAGAGACCCAGTACTTC.

This clone was detected once. One end of the junction does not line up with germline, which may come from a read error. This chain joins TRBV28 and TRBJ1-4, with no clear D. There are 15 residues in the CDR3. Germline V lookup: CDR1 MDHEN, CDR2 SYDVKM. For the CDR3, the DNA is TGTGCCAGCAGTTTATGGGCCAACCCCGGGGAAAAACTGCTTTTT. Translation gives CASSLWANPGEKLLF.

This clone was seen once. The V call is TRBV5-4, the J call TRBJ1-1; tentative D call: TRBD1 (5 bases). Trimming stripped 0 bases from V and 2 bases from J, with 14 bases between. CDR1 is SGHNT and CDR2 is YYREEE in the germline V gene (reference sequence). This CDR3 is built from 16 residues. CDR3 sequence (DNA): TGTGCCAGCAGCTTGGTAGGGGTGAAGGGAAACACTGAAGCTTTCTTT. This gives the protein CASSLVGVKGNTEAFF.

The V gene is TRBV30, the J gene TRBJ1-1; 8 bases are shared with TRBD1. The CDR3 loop spans 14 amino acids. V dropped 3 bases and J dropped 11; count of bases not matched to a gene: 14. Germline CDR1 GTSNPN, CDR2 SVGIG (reference sequence). The CDR3: CAWSLQDRVPWAFF. As DNA, the CDR3 is TGTGCCTGGAGCCTCCAGGACAGGGTCCCTTGGGCTTTCTTT.

The rearrangement joins TRBV7-2 to TRBJ2-7, with D unresolved. Trimming shortened V by 0 bases and J by 6 bases, and 15 bases separated the two germline ends. Germline loops: CDR1 SGHTA, CDR2 FQGNSA. The length of the CDR3 is 15 residues. This CDR3 reads CASSLAGRAPFEQYF. The CDR3 region has the DNA TGTGCCAGCAGCTTAGCGGGCCGAGCCCCTTTCGAGCAGTACTTC.